Listed below are T cell receptor beta chains from one sample, sequenced in a study of T cell responses to AZD1222 COVID-19 vaccine. TCRdb's table, derived via immunoSEQ multiplex PCR, lists solely in-frame clones and lacks some. The table records just under 35,000 clones, 86% of them present only once. Sequenced here: peripheral blood, sampled 28 days after the second AZD1222 dose. All receptors come from an adult who received the AZD1222 COVID-19 vaccine. Each CDR3 is given with its conserved first and last residue. D genes are given only for firm matches. Size tells how often a clone was seen (once, few, many) or the class of an expanded clone, and some rows leave it out.

clone size	V gene	CDR3 length	J gene	D gene	CDR3 protein	CDR3 DNA
.	TRBV11-2	16	TRBJ2-5	TRBD2	CASSSSMTSGKETQYF	TGTGCCAGCAGTTCAAGCATGACTAGCGGGAAAGAGACCCAGTACTTC
.	TRBV5-1	14	TRBJ1-3	.	CASSTEGNRNTIYF	TGCGCCAGCAGCACCGAAGGGAACAGAAACACCATATATTTT
.	TRBV13	15	TRBJ2-7	TRBD2	CASSRRELNSYEQYF	TGTGCCAGCAGCAGGCGGGAGTTAAACTCCTACGAGCAGTACTTC
.	TRBV6-6	12	TRBJ1-3	.	CASSSAGDTIYF	TGTGCCAGCAGTTCCGCCGGGGACACCATATATTTT
few	TRBV3-1/TRBV3-2	14	TRBJ1-6	TRBD1	CASSPLQGRSPLHF	TGTGCCAGCAGCCCTCTACAGGGGAGGTCACCCCTCCACTTT
.	TRBV7-8	12	TRBJ2-1	.	CASSLAKIEQFF	TGTGCCAGCAGCTTAGCGAAGATAGAGCAGTTCTTC
.	TRBV6-5	15	TRBJ1-2	.	CASSYDRRTSQGYTF	TGTGCCAGCAGTTATGATCGGAGGACCTCTCAAGGCTACACCTTC
.	TRBV11-2	13	TRBJ1-2	.	CASSLGRNYGYTF	TGTGCCAGCAGCTTAGGGCGGAACTATGGCTACACCTTC
.	TRBV3-1/TRBV3-2	14	TRBJ1-5	.	CASSQDYGNQPQHF	TGTGCCAGCAGCCAAGATTACGGGAATCAGCCCCAGCATTTT
.	TRBV5-1	11	TRBJ1-4	.	CASSLGEKLFF	TGCGCCAGCAGCTTGGGTGAAAAACTGTTTTTT
once	TRBV7-2	15	TRBJ1-5	.	CASSRDYYSNQPQHF	TGTGCCAGCAGCCGGGATTACTATAGCAATCAGCCCCAGCATTTT
.	TRBV5-8	15	TRBJ1-1	.	CASSNWRGVNTEAFF	TGTGCCAGCAGCAATTGGCGGGGGGTGAACACTGAAGCTTTCTTT
once	TRBV18	12	TRBJ1-2	.	CASSSPLGGYTF	TGTGCCAGCTCATCCCCCCTGGGAGGCTACACCTTC
.	TRBV6-5	12	TRBJ2-7	.	CASSLPPGEQYF	TGTGCCAGCAGCTTACCTCCGGGCGAGCAGTACTTC
.	TRBV7-9	12	TRBJ2-1	.	CASSYEGYEQFF	TGTGCCAGCAGCTATGAAGGGTATGAGCAGTTCTTC
few	TRBV7-2	16	TRBJ2-2	.	CASSFMTSVNTGELFF	TGTGCCAGCAGCTTTATGACGTCCGTTAACACCGGGGAGCTGTTTTTT
.	TRBV4-1	15	TRBJ1-2	.	CASSLRQAPNYGYTF	TGCGCCAGCAGCCTCAGACAGGCCCCTAACTATGGCTACACCTTC
.	TRBV4-2	15	TRBJ2-5	TRBD2	CASSQERDYEETQYF	TGTGCCAGCAGCCAAGAAAGGGACTACGAAGAGACCCAGTACTTC
.	TRBV30	14	TRBJ1-2	.	CAWSVQEIVYGYTF	TGTGCCTGGAGTGTACAAGAAATAGTCTATGGCTACACCTTC
.	TRBV11-2	13	TRBJ1-5	.	CASSLALNQPQHF	TGTGCCAGCAGCTTGGCGTTAAATCAGCCCCAGCATTTT
.	TRBV7-9	14	TRBJ1-1	.	CASSLQGSHTEAFF	TGTGCCAGCAGCTTACAAGGGAGCCACACTGAAGCTTTCTTT
.	TRBV28	13	TRBJ2-7	.	CASRYPNQHEQYF	TGTGCCAGCAGGTATCCGAACCAGCACGAGCAGTACTTC
.	TRBV29-1	11	TRBJ1-3	.	CSVDVGDTIYF	TGCAGCGTTGACGTGGGCGACACCATATATTTT
.	TRBV7-9	16	TRBJ2-3	.	CASSLQGRLGTDTQYF	TGTGCCAGCAGCTTACAGGGGAGGCTTGGCACAGATACGCAGTATTTT
.	TRBV28	16	TRBJ2-3	.	CASNPNPRTSTDTQYF	TGTGCCAGCAACCCTAACCCCAGAACTAGCACAGATACGCAGTATTTT
once	TRBV29-1	13	TRBJ1-2	.	CSVESGSNYGYTF	TGCAGCGTTGAATCGGGGAGTAACTATGGCTACACCTTC
.	TRBV28	14	TRBJ1-5	.	CASSLAGGDQPQHF	TGTGCCAGCAGTTTAGCGGGGGGAGATCAGCCCCAGCATTTT
.	TRBV7-2	14	TRBJ1-1	.	CASSFFGRNTEAFF	TGTGCCAGCAGCTTCTTCGGACGGAACACTGAAGCTTTCTTT